Listed here is a single T cell receptor beta chain. These data come from a study of OX40 agonist ivuxolimab in advanced cancers. Germline V lookup: CDR1 SGDLS, CDR2 YYNGEE. Trimming cost V 0 bases and J 6 bases, with 9 bases left between them. The CDR3 is 13 amino acids. The assay was immunoSEQ multiplex PCR, and TCRdb's table has in-frame clones only and misses some. The sample contains 90,000 to 120,000 clones, approximately 90% of which appear only once. The sample in question was CD4+ or CD8+ T cells sorted from blood, obtained in a trial of the OX40 agonist ivuxolimab. The sequence derives from an adult with an advanced solid tumor such as melanoma, head and neck, liver or kidney cancer. The V gene is TRBV9, the J gene TRBJ1-1; D is possibly TRBD1 (5 bases). The CDR3 DNA reads as TGTGCCAGCAGCGTAGTAGGGGTAGCTGAAGCTTTCTTT. Its protein is CASSVVGVAEAFF.